This TCR beta chain appears in the sequencing data of a study of blood T cell repertoires in COVID-19. Across the study: COVID-19 samples, acute and convalescent, were from the United States, Italy and Spain. PBMCs, B-cell-depleted T cells, or T cells were the source of the cDNA or gDNA that made up the material.

In the original analysis: Quantification of nucleated cells was approximated via reference gene primer amplification. The table came from immunoSEQ multiplex PCR; TCRdb's copy has only in-frame clones and leaves some out. That table furnishes V, J and clone size, whereas the DNA furnished D and trimming. The profile shows some 7,600 clones, 80% to 90% of them singletons. Per the germline V gene, CDR1 is MDHEN and CDR2 is SYDVKM. V lost 3 bases, J lost 5 bases, and 16 bases lay in between. This CDR3 comprises 15 residues. Sequencing input: peripheral blood. The chain recombines TRBV28 with TRBJ1-1; D is ambiguous. The TCR sequence derives from a human donor in a cohort sampled during active COVID-19. In nucleotides, the CDR3 is TGTGCCAGCAGTTTTTTCTGGCGGGATTGGACTGAAGCTTTCTTT. It encodes CASSFFWRDWTEAFF.